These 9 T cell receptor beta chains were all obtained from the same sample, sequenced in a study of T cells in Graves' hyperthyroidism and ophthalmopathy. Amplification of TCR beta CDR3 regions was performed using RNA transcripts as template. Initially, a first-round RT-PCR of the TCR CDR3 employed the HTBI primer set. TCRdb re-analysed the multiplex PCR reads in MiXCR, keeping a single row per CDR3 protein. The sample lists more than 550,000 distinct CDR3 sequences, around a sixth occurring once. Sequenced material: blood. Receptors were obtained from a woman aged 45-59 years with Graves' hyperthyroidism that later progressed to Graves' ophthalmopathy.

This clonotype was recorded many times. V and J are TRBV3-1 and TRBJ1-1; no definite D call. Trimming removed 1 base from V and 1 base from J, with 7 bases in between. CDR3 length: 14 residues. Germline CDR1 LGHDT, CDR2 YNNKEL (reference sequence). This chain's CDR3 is CASSQGASNTEAFF. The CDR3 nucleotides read TGTGCCAGCAGCCAAGGGGCCTCGAACACTGAAGCTTTCTTT.

CDR3 bases: TGCGCCAGCAGCCAAGAACAAGGGACAGGGGGACATGGAAACACCATATATTTT. Amino acids: CASSQEQGTGGHGNTIYF. This chain connects TRBV4-1 to TRBJ1-3; 11 bases line up with TRBD1. Germline V CDR1 and CDR2: MGHRA, YSYEKL. The CDR3 consists of 18 residues. The V gene end was trimmed by 0 bases and the J gene end by 3 bases; junction bases not matched to a gene: 7.

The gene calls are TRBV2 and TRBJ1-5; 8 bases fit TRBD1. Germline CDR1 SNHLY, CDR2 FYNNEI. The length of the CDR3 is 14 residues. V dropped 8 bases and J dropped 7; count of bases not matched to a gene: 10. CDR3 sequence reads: CASSGSRGQQPQHF. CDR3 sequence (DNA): TGTGCCAGCTCTGGAAGCAGGGGGCAACAGCCCCAGCATTTT.

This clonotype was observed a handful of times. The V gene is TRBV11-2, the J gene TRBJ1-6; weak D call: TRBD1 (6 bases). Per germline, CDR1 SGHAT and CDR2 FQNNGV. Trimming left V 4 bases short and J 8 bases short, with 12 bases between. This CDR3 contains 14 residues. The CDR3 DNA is TGTGCCAGCAGCTCCGGGACAAGGGATTCACCCCTCCACTTT. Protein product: CASSSGTRDSPLHF.

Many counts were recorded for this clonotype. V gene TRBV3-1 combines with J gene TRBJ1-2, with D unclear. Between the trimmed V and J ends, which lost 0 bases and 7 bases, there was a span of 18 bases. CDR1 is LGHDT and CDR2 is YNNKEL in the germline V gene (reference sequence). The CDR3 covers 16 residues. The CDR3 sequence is CASSQDWRGTFSGYTF. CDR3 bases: TGTGCCAGCAGCCAAGATTGGCGGGGAACTTTTTCTGGCTACACCTTC.

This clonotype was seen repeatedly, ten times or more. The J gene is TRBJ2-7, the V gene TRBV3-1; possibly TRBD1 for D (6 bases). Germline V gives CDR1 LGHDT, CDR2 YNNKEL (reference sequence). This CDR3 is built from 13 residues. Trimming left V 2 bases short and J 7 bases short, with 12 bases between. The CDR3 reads CASSQIRGREQYF. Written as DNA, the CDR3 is TGTGCCAGCAGCCAAATCAGGGGCCGGGAGCAGTACTTC.

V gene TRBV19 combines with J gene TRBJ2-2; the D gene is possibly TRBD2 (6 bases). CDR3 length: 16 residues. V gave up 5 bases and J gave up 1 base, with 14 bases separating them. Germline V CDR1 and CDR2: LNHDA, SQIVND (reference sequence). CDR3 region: CASSGTLGGNTGELFF. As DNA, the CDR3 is TGTGCCAGTAGTGGGACTTTGGGGGGGAACACCGGGGAGCTGTTTTTT.

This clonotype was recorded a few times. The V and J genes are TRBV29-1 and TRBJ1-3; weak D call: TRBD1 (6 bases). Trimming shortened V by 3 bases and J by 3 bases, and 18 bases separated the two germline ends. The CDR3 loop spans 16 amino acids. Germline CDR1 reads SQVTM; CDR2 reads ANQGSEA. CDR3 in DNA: TGCAGCGTTGAGACAGCGGCAGGGGACCATGGAAACACCATATATTTT. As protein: CSVETAAGDHGNTIYF.

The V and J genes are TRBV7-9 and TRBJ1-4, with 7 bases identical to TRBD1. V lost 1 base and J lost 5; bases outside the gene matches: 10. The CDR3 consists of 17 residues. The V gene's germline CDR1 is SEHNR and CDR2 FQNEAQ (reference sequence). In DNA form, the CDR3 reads TGTGCCAGCAGCTTAGTTGGAGGGGGCCACCGCAATGAAAAACTGTTTTTT. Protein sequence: CASSLVGGGHRNEKLFF.